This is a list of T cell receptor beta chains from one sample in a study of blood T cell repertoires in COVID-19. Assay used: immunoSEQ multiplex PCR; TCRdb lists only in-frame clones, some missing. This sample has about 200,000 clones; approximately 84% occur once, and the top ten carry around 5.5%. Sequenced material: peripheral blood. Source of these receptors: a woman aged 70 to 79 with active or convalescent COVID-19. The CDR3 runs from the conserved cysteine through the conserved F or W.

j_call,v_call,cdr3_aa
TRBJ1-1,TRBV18,CASSHHGGQENTEAFF
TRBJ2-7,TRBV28,CASSFSRGGAIYEQYF
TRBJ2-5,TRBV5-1,CASNGGAVGQETQYF
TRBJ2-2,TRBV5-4,CASSLGTGGRTGELFF
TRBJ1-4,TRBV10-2,CASSSRGRDEKLFF
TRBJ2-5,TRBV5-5,CASSLGSGQQETQYF
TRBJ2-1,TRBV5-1,CASRPRGGGEQFF
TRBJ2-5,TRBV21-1,CASSKGIGSGGQETQYF
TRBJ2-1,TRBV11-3,CASSSTTGVGEQFF
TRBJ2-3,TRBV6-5,CASRVSGASTDTQYF
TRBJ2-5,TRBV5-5,CASSSRGETQYF
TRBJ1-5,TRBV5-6,CASSLTRGSGNQPQHF
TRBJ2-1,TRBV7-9,CASSLGLAGAEQFF
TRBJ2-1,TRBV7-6,CASSLAGGLYNEQFF
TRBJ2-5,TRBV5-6,CASSLAGTRETQYF
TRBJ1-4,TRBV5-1,CASSLGAGGIEKLFF
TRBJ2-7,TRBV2,CASGLDRVYEQYF
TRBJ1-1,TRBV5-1,CASSSAGTGLDREAFF
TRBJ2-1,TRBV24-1,CATSDSTSGAYNEQFF
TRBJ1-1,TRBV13,CASSPGTGVNTEAFF
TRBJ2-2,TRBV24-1,CATRAGRVATGELFF
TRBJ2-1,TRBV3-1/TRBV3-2,CASSQLRPSGSNEQFF
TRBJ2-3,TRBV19,CASSIRDRGADTQYF
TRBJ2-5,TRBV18,CASFRSRGETQYF
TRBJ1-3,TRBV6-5,CASRGRDREGNTIYF
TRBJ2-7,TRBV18,CASSPLTSLAGGEQYF
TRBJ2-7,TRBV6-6,CASSLHRREGLAGEQYF
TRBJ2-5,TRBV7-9,CASSPQRRTGGGETQYF